The T cell receptor (beta chain) under discussion was sequenced for a study of blood T cell repertoires in COVID-19. Study as a whole: Donors in Cohort 3 counted as recovered after two negative PCRs, clearance, or symptom resolution. T cells, B-cell-depleted T cells, or PBMCs supplied cDNA or gDNA.

Study processing details: Estimation of nucleated cell counts was performed using reference gene primer amplification. Sequenced by immunoSEQ multiplex PCR; TCRdb stores in-frame clones only, minus some. V, J and clone size are taken as reported in that table, and D and trimming were inferred from the DNA itself. In the table there are 400,000 or so clones, around 87% of which are singletons. CDR1 SEHNR and CDR2 FQNEAQ come from the germline V gene (reference sequence). Trimming at V came to 3 bases and at J to 1 base, leaving 11 bases not matched to a gene. The CDR3 has 18 residues. Sequencing was done on a sample of PBMCs or T cells enriched from blood (not recorded which). The rearrangement links TRBV7-9 to TRBJ2-7, with 11 nucleotides matching TRBD1. The sequence was collected from a man aged 35 to 55 in a cohort exposed to, infected with or recovered from COVID-19 (not recorded which). The CDR3, as DNA: TGTGCCAGCAGCTTCCCCTACTCCGGGACAGGGGGTTCCTACGAGCAGTACTTC. It yields the protein CASSFPYSGTGGSYEQYF.